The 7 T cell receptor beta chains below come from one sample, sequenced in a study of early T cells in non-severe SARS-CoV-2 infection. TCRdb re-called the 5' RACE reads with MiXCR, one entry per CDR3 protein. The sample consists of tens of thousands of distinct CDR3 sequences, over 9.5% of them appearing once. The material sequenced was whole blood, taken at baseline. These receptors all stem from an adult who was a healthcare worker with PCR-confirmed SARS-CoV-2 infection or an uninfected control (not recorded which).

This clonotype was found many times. CDR3 residues: CASSTAGASYNEQFF. The CDR3 DNA follows: TGTGCCAGCAGCACAGCGGGAGCGTCCTACAATGAGCAGTTCTTC. The V and J genes are TRBV28 and TRBJ2-1; 8 bases agree with TRBD2. Germline V gene lookup returns CDR1 MDHEN and CDR2 SYDVKM. The CDR3 length is 15 residues. Trimming removed 6 bases from V and 1 base from J; junction bases left unmatched: 5.

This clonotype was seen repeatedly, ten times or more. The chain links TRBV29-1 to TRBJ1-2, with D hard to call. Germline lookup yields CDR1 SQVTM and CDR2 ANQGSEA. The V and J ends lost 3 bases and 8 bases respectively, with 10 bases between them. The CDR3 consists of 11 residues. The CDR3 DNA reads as TGCAGCGTTGAGGGCAGGAGAGGCTACACCTTC. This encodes CSVEGRRGYTF.

For the CDR3, the DNA is TGTGCCAGCAGCCGCGTGCGGGAGAAGGAAGATACGCAGTATTTT. It codes for CASSRVREKEDTQYF. This chain uses TRBV7-8 with TRBJ2-3; TRBD2 agrees at 7 bases. CDR1 and CDR2 from the germline V gene are SGHVS and FQNEAQ. The length of the CDR3 is 15 residues. Unmatched junction bases numbered 10, after V lost 5 bases and J lost 5 bases. The entire variable domain, with the rest obtained from reference TRBV7-8 and TRBJ2-3, is as follows: GAGVSQSPRYKVAKRGQDVALRCDPISGHVSLFWYQQALGQGPEFLTYFQNEAQLDKSGLPSDRFFAERPEGSVSTLKIQRTQQEDSAVYLCASSRVREKEDTQYFGPGTRLTVL.

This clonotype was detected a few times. The chain's CDR3 is CASSLLGGSAWGEQFF. The DNA for the CDR3 is TGTGCCAGCAGCTTACTCGGCGGGAGCGCCTGGGGAGAGCAGTTCTTC. V usage is TRBV11-2 and J usage is TRBJ2-1; 7 bases are a match to TRBD2. This CDR3 spans 16 amino acids. CDR1 and CDR2 (germline): SGHAT, FQNNGV. With 2 bases clipped from V and 10 bases from J, the junction kept 14 bases outside the gene matches.

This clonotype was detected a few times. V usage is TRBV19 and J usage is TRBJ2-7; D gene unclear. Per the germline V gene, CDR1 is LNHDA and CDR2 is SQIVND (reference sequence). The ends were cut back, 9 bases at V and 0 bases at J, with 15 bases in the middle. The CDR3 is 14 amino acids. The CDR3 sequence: CASRLKLGSYEQYF. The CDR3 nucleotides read TGTGCCAGCCGTCTGAAGCTCGGCTCCTACGAGCAGTACTTC.

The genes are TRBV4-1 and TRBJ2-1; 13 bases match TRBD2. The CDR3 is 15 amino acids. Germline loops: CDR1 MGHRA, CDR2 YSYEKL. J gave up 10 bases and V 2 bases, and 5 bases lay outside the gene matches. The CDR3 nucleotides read TGCGCCAGCAGCCAATGGACTAGCGGGGGAAGGGAGCAGTTCTTC. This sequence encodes CASSQWTSGGREQFF.

The CDR3 sequence is CASSRGTGYQETQYF. The DNA of the CDR3 is TGCGCCAGCAGCCGAGGGACAGGATACCAAGAGACCCAGTACTTC. J is TRBJ2-5 and V is TRBV4-1, with TRBD1 matching 8 bases. The CDR3 runs to 15 residues. The germline V gene encodes CDR1 MGHRA and CDR2 YSYEKL. J was trimmed by 0 bases and V by 4 bases; bases with no gene match: 4.